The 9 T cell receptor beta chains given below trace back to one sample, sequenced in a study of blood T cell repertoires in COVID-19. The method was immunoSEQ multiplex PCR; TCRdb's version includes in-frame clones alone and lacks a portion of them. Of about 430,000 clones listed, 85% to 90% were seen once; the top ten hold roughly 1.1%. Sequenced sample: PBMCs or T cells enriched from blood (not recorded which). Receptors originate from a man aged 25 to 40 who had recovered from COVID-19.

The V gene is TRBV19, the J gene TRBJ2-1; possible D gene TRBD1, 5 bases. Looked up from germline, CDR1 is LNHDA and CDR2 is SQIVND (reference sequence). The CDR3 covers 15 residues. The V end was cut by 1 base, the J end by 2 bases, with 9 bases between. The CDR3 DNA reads TGTGCCAGTAGTATAGCCAGGGCAACCTACAATGAGCAGTTCTTC. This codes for CASSIARATYNEQFF.

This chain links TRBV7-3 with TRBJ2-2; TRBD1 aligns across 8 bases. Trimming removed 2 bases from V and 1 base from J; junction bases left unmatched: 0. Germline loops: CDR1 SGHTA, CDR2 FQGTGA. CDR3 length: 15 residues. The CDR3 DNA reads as TGTGCCAGCAGCTTAGGGACAGGGAACACCGGGGAGCTGTTTTTT. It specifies CASSLGTGNTGELFF.

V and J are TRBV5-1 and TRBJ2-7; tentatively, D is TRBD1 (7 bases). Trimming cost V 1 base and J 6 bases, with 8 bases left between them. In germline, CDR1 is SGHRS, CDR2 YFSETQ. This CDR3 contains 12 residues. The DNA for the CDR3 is TGCGCCAGCAGCTTGCAGGGGGGCGAGCAGTACTTC. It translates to CASSLQGGEQYF.

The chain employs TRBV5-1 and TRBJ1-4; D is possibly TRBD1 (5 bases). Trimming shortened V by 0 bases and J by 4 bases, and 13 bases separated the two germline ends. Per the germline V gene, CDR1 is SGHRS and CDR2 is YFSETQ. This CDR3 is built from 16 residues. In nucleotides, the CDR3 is TGCGCCAGCAGCTTGGATGGGGCAGGCCTTAATGAAAAACTGTTTTTT. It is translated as CASSLDGAGLNEKLFF. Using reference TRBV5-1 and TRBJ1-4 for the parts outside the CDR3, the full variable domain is KAGVTQTPRYLIKTRGQQVTLSCSPISGHRSVSWYQQTPGQGLQFLFEYFSETQRNKGNFPGRFSGRQFSNSRSEMNVSTLELGDSALYLCASSLDGAGLNEKLFFGSGTQLSVL.

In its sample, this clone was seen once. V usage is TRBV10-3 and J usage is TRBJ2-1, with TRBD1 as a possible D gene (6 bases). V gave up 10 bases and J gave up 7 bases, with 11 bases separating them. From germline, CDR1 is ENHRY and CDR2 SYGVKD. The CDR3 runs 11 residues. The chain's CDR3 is CATTDSNEQFF. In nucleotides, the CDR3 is TGTGCCACGACGGACAGTAATGAGCAGTTCTTC.

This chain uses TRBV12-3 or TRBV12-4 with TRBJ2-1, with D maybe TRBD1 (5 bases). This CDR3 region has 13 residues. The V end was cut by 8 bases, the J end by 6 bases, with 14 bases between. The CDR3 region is CASRPFQGNEQFF. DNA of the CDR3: TGTGCCAGCCGACCGTTCCAGGGCAATGAGCAGTTCTTC.

CDR3 in DNA: TGTGCCAGCAGCTTAACTGGCGGGGATCAGCCCCAGCATTTT. Protein product: CASSLTGGDQPQHF. The V and J genes are TRBV7-9 and TRBJ1-5; D gene uncertain. Trimming left V 2 bases short and J 5 bases short, with 10 bases between. The CDR3 contains 14 residues. CDR1 is SEHNR, CDR2 FQNEAQ, per germline (reference sequence). Variable domain in full (rest from reference TRBV7-9 and TRBJ1-5): DTGVSQNPRHKITKRGQNVTFRCDPISEHNRLYWYRQTLGQGPEFLTYFQNEAQLEKSRLLSDRFSAERPKGSFSTLEIQRTEQGDSAMYLCASSLTGGDQPQHFGDGTRLSIL.

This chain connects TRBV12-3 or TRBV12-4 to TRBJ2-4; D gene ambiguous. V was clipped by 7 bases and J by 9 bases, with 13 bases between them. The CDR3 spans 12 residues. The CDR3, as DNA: TGTGCCAGCACCTCTCACCCAGGCATTCAGTACTTC. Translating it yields CASTSHPGIQYF.

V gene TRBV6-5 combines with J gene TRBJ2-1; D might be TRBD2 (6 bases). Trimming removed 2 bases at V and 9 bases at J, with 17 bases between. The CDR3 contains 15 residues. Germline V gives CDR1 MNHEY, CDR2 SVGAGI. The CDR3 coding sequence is TGTGCCAGCAGTTACGGGAGGACGGAGGTCAGTGAGCAGTTCTTC. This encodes CASSYGRTEVSEQFF.